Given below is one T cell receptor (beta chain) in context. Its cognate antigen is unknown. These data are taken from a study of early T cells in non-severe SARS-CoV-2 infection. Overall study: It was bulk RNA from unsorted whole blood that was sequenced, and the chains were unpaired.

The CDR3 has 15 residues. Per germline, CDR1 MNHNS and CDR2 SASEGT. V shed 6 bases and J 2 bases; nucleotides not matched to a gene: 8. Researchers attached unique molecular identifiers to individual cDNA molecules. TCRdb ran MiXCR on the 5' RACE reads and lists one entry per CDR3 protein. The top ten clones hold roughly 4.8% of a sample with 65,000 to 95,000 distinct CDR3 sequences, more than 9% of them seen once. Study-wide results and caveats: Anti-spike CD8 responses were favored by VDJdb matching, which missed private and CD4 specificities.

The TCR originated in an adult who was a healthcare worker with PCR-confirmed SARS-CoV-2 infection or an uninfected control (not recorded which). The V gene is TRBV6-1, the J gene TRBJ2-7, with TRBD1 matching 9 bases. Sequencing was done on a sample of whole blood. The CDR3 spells CASSSGQGRPYEQYF. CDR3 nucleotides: TGTGCCAGCAGCTCCGGACAGGGGCGCCCCTACGAGCAGTACTTC.